The next 25 T cell receptor beta chains were all read from a single sample in a study of T cells in Graves' hyperthyroidism and ophthalmopathy. Using RNA transcripts as the source, TCR beta CDR3 regions were amplified. TCR CDR3 underwent first-round RT-PCR with the HTBI primer set. TCRdb re-called the multiplex PCR reads with MiXCR, one entry per CDR3 protein. The sample comprises around 300,000 distinct CDR3 sequences, approximately 15% of which are singletons, and 20% to 25% rests with the top ten. Input material: blood. These receptor sequences come from a woman in her twenties or thirties with Graves' hyperthyroidism.

Many counts were recorded for this clonotype. V gene TRBV28 combines with J gene TRBJ1-3; D is unclear. The germline gives CDR1 MDHEN, CDR2 SYDVKM. V lost 4 bases, J lost 0 bases, and 10 bases lay in between. The CDR3 is 15 amino acids. The CDR3 reads CASSSAANSGNTIYF. The CDR3 DNA follows: TGTGCCAGCAGTTCAGCGGCTAACTCTGGAAACACCATATATTTT. The full variable domain, its missing parts supplied by reference TRBV28 and TRBJ1-3, is DVKVTQSSRYLVKRTGEKVFLECVQDMDHENMFWYRQDPGLGLRLIYFSYDVKMKEKGDIPEGYSVSREKKERFSLILESASTNQTSMYLCASSSAANSGNTIYFGEGSWLTVV.

There are many counts of this clonotype. This chain joins TRBV6-5 and TRBJ2-7; no clear D gene. With 0 bases removed from V and 6 bases from J, the gap between germline ends came to 18 bases. Germline loops: CDR1 MNHEY, CDR2 SVGAGI. This CDR3 has 16 residues. CDR3 in amino acids: CASSYSGVRNQGEQYF. The CDR3 DNA is TGTGCCAGCAGTTACTCGGGCGTCAGAAACCAAGGCGAGCAGTACTTC.

This clonotype has ten or more counts. CDR3 residues: CSVVAGPRAEAFF. CDR3 in DNA: TGCAGCGTTGTAGCAGGTCCACGTGCTGAAGCTTTCTTT. V gene TRBV29-1 combines with J gene TRBJ1-1, with D uncertain. Germline V lookup: CDR1 SQVTM, CDR2 ANQGSEA. Trimming took 4 bases from V and 6 from J, leaving 15 bases between them. The CDR3 totals 13 residues.

J is TRBJ2-7 and V is TRBV10-2; D gene uncertain. Germline V gene sequence: CDR1 WSHSY, CDR2 SAAADI. Trimming cost V 7 bases and J 7 bases, with 8 bases left between them. The CDR3 totals 10 residues. The DNA for the CDR3 is TGCGCCAGCAAACTGGGGGAGCAGTACTTC. This sequence encodes CASKLGEQYF.

Only a few counts were recorded for this clonotype. The V gene is TRBV12-3 or TRBV12-4, the J gene TRBJ2-4; no clear D gene. The CDR3 contains 14 residues. Trimming stripped 6 bases from V and 4 bases from J, with 13 bases between. This CDR3 is CASRPPSDKNIQYF. The DNA of the CDR3 is TGTGCCAGCAGGCCTCCGTCGGATAAAAACATTCAGTACTTC.

The rearrangement links TRBV4-1 to TRBJ2-7; D may be TRBD2 (5 bases). Germline assignment: CDR1 MGHRA and CDR2 YSYEKL. The length of the CDR3 is 14 residues. The germline V and J ends were trimmed by 4 bases and 4 bases, with 14 bases remaining between them. DNA for the CDR3: TGCGCCAGCAGCCCGTATGTCGGCGGGTACGAGCAGTACTTC. Its protein product is CASSPYVGGYEQYF.

This clonotype has just a few counts. The chain has TRBV5-6 and TRBJ1-2; TRBD1 agrees at 10 bases. The CDR3 contains 20 residues. From germline, CDR1 is SGHDT and CDR2 YYEEEE. V shed 0 bases and J 4 bases; nucleotides not matched to a gene: 18. CDR3: CASSLGSMRDRGFRGYGYTF. The DNA for the CDR3 is TGTGCCAGCAGCTTGGGGTCGATGCGGGACAGGGGATTCCGGGGCTATGGCTACACCTTC.

At least ten counts were recorded for this clonotype. V is TRBV28 and J is TRBJ2-3; D gene uncertain. CDR1 is MDHEN and CDR2 is SYDVKM in the germline V gene. V dropped 10 bases and J dropped 0 bases, with 11 bases sitting between them. The CDR3 is 13 residues long. The CDR3 is CATSQASTDTQYF. The CDR3 DNA reads TGTGCCACCAGCCAAGCTAGCACAGATACGCAGTATTTT. The whole variable domain, remainder taken from reference TRBV28 and TRBJ2-3, is DVKVTQSSRYLVKRTGEKVFLECVQDMDHENMFWYRQDPGLGLRLIYFSYDVKMKEKGDIPEGYSVSREKKERFSLILESASTNQTSMYLCATSQASTDTQYFGPGTRLTVL.

This clonotype appeared many times. The chain joins TRBV11-2 to TRBJ2-5; a weak D match, TRBD2 (6 bases). The germline V and J ends were trimmed by 5 bases and 7 bases, with 20 bases remaining between them. CDR3 length: 15 amino acids. Germline V CDR1 and CDR2: SGHAT, FQNNGV. The CDR3 loop reads CASSPQISPGGTQYF. The CDR3 DNA reads TGTGCCAGCAGCCCCCAGATAAGTCCCGGGGGGACCCAGTACTTC.

This clonotype was seen at least ten times. The J gene is TRBJ1-6, the V gene TRBV2, with D perhaps matching TRBD1 (5 bases). Deletions cut 7 bases from V and 5 bases from J, with 12 bases between. Germline CDR1 reads SNHLY; CDR2 reads FYNNEI. There are 14 residues in the CDR3. The CDR3 protein is CASTGTANNSPLHF. The CDR3 DNA follows: TGTGCCAGCACCGGGACGGCGAATAATTCACCCCTCCACTTT.

This clonotype was detected ten times or more. The chain couples TRBV12-3 or TRBV12-4 to TRBJ2-3; 8 nucleotides agree with TRBD2. V shed 7 bases and J 2 bases; nucleotides not matched to a gene: 5. CDR3 length equals 14 residues. The CDR3 region has the DNA TGTGCCAGCACTAAAGCGGGGGTCACAGATACGCAGTATTTT. It is translated as CASTKAGVTDTQYF.

Many counts were recorded for this clonotype. The chain recombines TRBV20-1 with TRBJ2-3, with D perhaps matching TRBD1 or TRBD2 (5 bases each). CDR1 is DFQATT and CDR2 is SNEGSKA in the germline V gene (reference sequence). The CDR3 is 17 amino acids. The V gene lost 6 bases and the J gene lost 3 bases, with 25 bases spanning the gap. In DNA form, the CDR3 reads TGCAGTGCCAAGTGGCCCCTCGAGAGGGGAGATACAGATACGCAGTATTTT. Residues: CSAKWPLERGDTDTQYF.

This clonotype appeared many times. The rearrangement joins TRBV20-1 to TRBJ2-3; 14 positions agree with TRBD2. Germline V lookup: CDR1 DFQATT, CDR2 SNEGSKA (reference sequence). The CDR3 loop spans 15 amino acids. The trim removed 2 bases at V and 6 bases at J, leaving 4 bases unmatched. CDR3 bases: TGCAGTGCTAGACCGCGGACTAGCGGGGGGGATACGCAGTATTTT. Amino acids: CSARPRTSGGDTQYF.

This clonotype has ten or more counts. The genes are TRBV28 and TRBJ2-5; 10 positions agree with TRBD1. Germline values: CDR1 MDHEN, CDR2 SYDVKM. CDR3 size: 15 residues. Unmatched junction bases numbered 7, after V lost 4 bases and J lost 5 bases. Written as DNA, the CDR3 is TGTGCCAGCAGTTCGACAGGGGGCTTGGGTGAGACCCAGTACTTC. Residues: CASSSTGGLGETQYF.

This chain links TRBV20-1 with TRBJ2-3, with TRBD2 matching over 16 bases. Germline V gene sequence: CDR1 DFQATT, CDR2 SNEGSKA (reference sequence). V lost 5 bases, J lost 5 bases, and 4 bases stayed unmatched. The CDR3 runs to 15 residues. In DNA form, the CDR3 reads TGCAGTGCTCCGGGACTAGCGGGAGGGCTAGATACGCAGTATTTT. Protein: CSAPGLAGGLDTQYF.

In its sample, this clonotype was seen many times. This CDR3 is CASSLFGANGYTF. In nucleotides, the CDR3 is TGTGCCAGCAGTTTATTCGGGGCCAATGGCTACACCTTC. This chain uses TRBV28 with TRBJ1-2; the D gene is possibly TRBD1 (5 bases). In germline, CDR1 is MDHEN, CDR2 SYDVKM. This CDR3 is built from 13 residues. V was pared by 1 base and J by 6 bases, with 9 bases between.

This clonotype was recorded at least ten times. This chain connects TRBV5-1 to TRBJ2-3; 10 nucleotides match TRBD2. The CDR3 runs to 20 residues. CDR1 is SGHRS and CDR2 is YFSETQ in the germline V gene. J gave up 2 bases and V 1 base, and 16 bases lay outside the gene matches. The CDR3 loop is CASSLSHRTILAGNTDTQYF. DNA of the CDR3: TGCGCCAGCAGCTTGTCGCATCGAACTATACTAGCGGGGAACACAGATACGCAGTATTTT. The whole variable domain, filled in from reference TRBV5-1 and TRBJ2-3, reads KAGVTQTPRYLIKTRGQQVTLSCSPISGHRSVSWYQQTPGQGLQFLFEYFSETQRNKGNFPGRFSGRQFSNSRSEMNVSTLELGDSALYLCASSLSHRTILAGNTDTQYFGPGTRLTVL.

This clonotype has a count of ten or more. This chain links TRBV28 with TRBJ2-1; TRBD2 agrees at 13 bases. CDR3 size: 14 residues. CDR1 and CDR2 (germline): MDHEN, SYDVKM. J gave up 9 bases and V 6 bases, and 5 bases lay outside the gene matches. As DNA, the CDR3 is TGTGCCAGCAGGGGACTAGCGGGATCGGGTGAGCAGTTCTTC. Protein sequence: CASRGLAGSGEQFF.

A single count supports this clonotype. A read error may explain this, as a much larger clone is one base away. The chain joins TRBV2 to TRBJ2-7; D possibly corresponds to TRBD2 (6 bases). This CDR3 is 14 amino acids long. Trimming shortened V by 7 bases and J by 4 bases, and 17 bases separated the two germline ends. Germline CDR1 is SNHLY and CDR2 is FYNNEI. CDR3 in DNA: TGTGCCAGCATTCAGGGACTTCTTGGTTACGAGCAGTACTTC. Protein product: CASIQGLLGYEQYF.

The gene calls are TRBV29-1 and TRBJ2-7; D is possibly TRBD1 or TRBD2 (6 bases each). Between the trimmed V and J ends, which lost 2 bases and 2 bases, there was a span of 22 bases. The CDR3 loop spans 17 amino acids. Looked up from germline, CDR1 is SQVTM and CDR2 is ANQGSEA. CDR3 sequence: CSVEYGGEQGGTYEQYF. Written as DNA, the CDR3 is TGCAGCGTTGAATACGGGGGCGAACAGGGAGGCACCTACGAGCAGTACTTC.

The table lists this clonotype with many counts. The chain recombines TRBV5-1 with TRBJ2-1; D may be TRBD2 (5 bases). Germline-derived CDR1 and CDR2 are SGHRS and YFSETQ. The CDR3 extends over 15 amino acids. The V end was cut by 0 bases, the J end by 5 bases, with 12 bases between. CDR3 DNA sequence: TGCGCCAGCAGCTTGGGGTTAGCGTCTAACAATGAGCAGTTCTTC. Its protein is CASSLGLASNNEQFF.

This clonotype was recorded many times. The chain recombines TRBV20-1 with TRBJ2-1; TRBD2 matches at 9 bases. Trimming removed 6 bases from V and 1 base from J; junction bases left unmatched: 10. The length of the CDR3 is 16 residues. Germline V gene lookup returns CDR1 DFQATT and CDR2 SNEGSKA (reference sequence). The CDR3 sequence: CSASPMTSGSYNEQFF. The CDR3 bases are TGCAGTGCCTCCCCCATGACTAGCGGATCCTACAATGAGCAGTTCTTC.

This clonotype was seen at least ten times. The chain links TRBV7-2 to TRBJ2-7; D could derive from TRBD1 or TRBD2 (6 bases each). Germline CDR1 and CDR2: SGHTA and FQGNSA. This CDR3 has 15 residues. V was clipped by 0 bases and J by 2 bases, with 11 bases between them. In nucleotides, the CDR3 is TGTGCCAGCAGCTTAGCAGGGGGGTTTGCCTACGAGCAGTACTTC. It codes for CASSLAGGFAYEQYF.

The chain employs TRBV18 and TRBJ1-5; D call uncertain. CDR1 KGHSH and CDR2 LQKENI come from the germline V gene. CDR3 size: 15 residues. V lost 0 bases and J 6 bases, leaving 12 bases between the germline ends. In nucleotides, the CDR3 is TGTGCCAGCTCACCACCGACCGGATTGGTTCAGCCCCAGCATTTT. Protein sequence: CASSPPTGLVQPQHF.

This chain joins TRBV18 and TRBJ2-2; possibly TRBD2 for D (5 bases). CDR3 size: 15 residues. With 6 bases removed from V and 4 bases from J, the gap between germline ends came to 15 bases. Germline CDR1 KGHSH, CDR2 LQKENI. The DNA of the CDR3 is TGTGCCAGCTCCCAGAGGAACGGACTCACCGGGGAGCTGTTTTTT. It is translated as CASSQRNGLTGELFF.